The 32 T cell receptor beta chains presented below share a single source sample, sequenced in a study of high-grade serous ovarian cancer treatment subgroups. Tumor samples were taken before definitive surgery or chemotherapy. TCRdb's copy holds only in-frame clones and misses some; the assay was immunoSEQ multiplex PCR. The data show 10,000 or so clones, roughly nine tenths seen once. Sample: tumor tissue. These receptors were taken from a human donor with high-grade serous ovarian cancer.

This rearrangement joins TRBV6-5 to TRBJ2-7; TRBD1 agrees at 9 bases. CDR1 is MNHEY, CDR2 SVGAGI, per germline. The ends lost 5 bases at V and 5 bases at J; junction bases unmatched: 7. The CDR3 consists of 14 residues. Here the CDR3 DNA reads TGTGCCAGCAGTCTGGGACAGGGTTTTGACGAGCAGTACTTC. Amino acids: CASSLGQGFDEQYF.

The rearrangement joins TRBV10-3 to TRBJ1-2; TRBD1 agrees at 7 bases. The germline V gene encodes CDR1 ENHRY and CDR2 SYGVKD. V shed 8 bases, J shed 0 bases, and the junction held 9 bases outside the gene matches. The CDR3 is made up of 15 amino acids. The CDR3 reads CAIGEGQTSNYGYTF. The CDR3 DNA follows: TGTGCCATCGGCGAGGGACAGACATCTAACTATGGCTACACCTTC.

V usage is TRBV7-2 and J usage is TRBJ2-1, with 9 nucleotides matching TRBD2. Germline-derived CDR1 and CDR2 are SGHTA and FQGNSA. The CDR3 runs 15 residues. Unmatched junction bases numbered 8, after V lost 7 bases and J lost 4 bases. For the CDR3, the DNA is TGTGCCAGCATGACGCTAGCGGGACTTTACAATGAGCAGTTCTTC. Protein: CASMTLAGLYNEQFF.

The rearrangement uses TRBV11-2 and TRBJ1-4; 9 bases map to TRBD1. Germline V gives CDR1 SGHAT, CDR2 FQNNGV. CDR3 length equals 15 residues. The trim removed 1 base at V and 8 bases at J, leaving 5 bases unmatched. CDR3 in amino acids: CASSLATGGGEKLFF. CDR3 nucleotide sequence: TGTGCCAGCAGCTTAGCGACAGGGGGTGGGGAAAAACTGTTTTTT.

V gene TRBV11-2 combines with J gene TRBJ2-7; 9 positions match TRBD1. The CDR3 extends over 14 amino acids. Germline CDR1 is SGHAT and CDR2 is FQNNGV. Trimming took 5 bases from V and 7 from J; bases not matched to a gene: 9. CDR3 amino acids: CASSPGTGSGEQYF. CDR3 nucleotide sequence: TGTGCCAGCAGCCCCGGGACAGGGTCTGGTGAGCAGTACTTC.

The chain employs TRBV19 and TRBJ1-6, with D hard to call. This CDR3 has 16 amino acids. Trimming left V 1 base short and J 9 bases short, with 16 bases between. The V gene's germline CDR1 is LNHDA and CDR2 SQIVND (reference sequence). The CDR3 nucleotides are TGTGCCAGTAGTATAGGGGCAACGGGGATATCTTCACCCCTCCACTTT. Translated: CASSIGATGISSPLHF.

The chain carries TRBV5-4 and TRBJ2-5; 7 bases align to TRBD2. The germline CDR1 and CDR2 sequences are SGHNT and YYREEE (reference sequence). CDR3 length: 18 residues. V trimming: 4 bases; J trimming: 1 base; junction bases outside the gene matches: 16. The CDR3: CASSLDGWGGSAQETQYF. The CDR3 coding sequence is TGTGCCAGCAGCCTGGATGGGTGGGGCGGGAGCGCCCAAGAGACCCAGTACTTC.

This clone came up a few times. The rearrangement joins TRBV12-5 to TRBJ1-6, with TRBD1 identical over 7 bases. With V trimmed by 6 bases and J by 7 bases, 3 bases remained unmatched. From germline, CDR1 is LGHNT and CDR2 FRNRAP. This CDR3 has 13 residues. For the CDR3, the DNA is TGTGCTAGTGGCCTGGACAGGAATTCACCCCTCCACTTT. Translated, it gives CASGLDRNSPLHF.

The rearrangement joins TRBV5-4 to TRBJ2-5, with D possibly matching TRBD1 (5 bases). Germline V gives CDR1 SGHNT, CDR2 YYREEE (reference sequence). V was shortened by 1 base and J by 5 bases, with 12 bases between the two germline ends. There are 14 residues in the CDR3. CDR3 DNA sequence: TGTGCCAGCAGCTTGAAGGGCAGGGTCGAGACCCAGTACTTC. Translation: CASSLKGRVETQYF.

V usage is TRBV7-9 and J usage is TRBJ1-1; D gene uncertain. Germline CDR1 and CDR2: SEHNR and FQNEAQ (reference sequence). The CDR3 has 15 residues. Deletions cut 5 bases from V and 4 bases from J, with 17 bases between. The CDR3 region has the DNA TGTGCCAGCAGCCCCAGTCCGGGTGCGTCCACTGAAGCTTTCTTT. Its translation is CASSPSPGASTEAFF.

The rearrangement uses TRBV19 and TRBJ2-7; 9 positions agree with TRBD2. Germline values: CDR1 LNHDA, CDR2 SQIVND (reference sequence). Trimming cost V 5 bases and J 6 bases; bases outside gene matches: 5. The CDR3 has 13 residues. The chain's CDR3 is CASSRGRAGEQYF. The CDR3 DNA is TGTGCCAGTAGTCGCGGGAGGGCGGGCGAGCAGTACTTC.

The gene calls are TRBV7-2 and TRBJ2-5; 9 bases align to TRBD2. The CDR3 has 18 residues. Germline V gives CDR1 SGHTA, CDR2 FQGNSA. Unmatched junction bases numbered 15, after V lost 5 bases and J lost 2 bases. Here the CDR3 reads CASSPPVVGLATQETQYF. As DNA, the CDR3 is TGTGCCAGCAGCCCCCCAGTTGTGGGACTAGCAACTCAAGAGACCCAGTACTTC.

This clone was seen just once. The V gene is TRBV9, the J gene TRBJ2-7, with D perhaps TRBD1 or TRBD2 (5 bases each). V shed 0 bases and J shed 3 bases, with 16 bases lying between them. Germline assignment: CDR1 SGDLS and CDR2 YYNGEE. The CDR3 contains 16 residues. CDR3 amino acids: CASSVGDQSSGYEQYF. CDR3 DNA: TGTGCCAGCAGCGTAGGGGACCAAAGTTCGGGCTACGAGCAGTACTTC.

V is TRBV30 and J is TRBJ1-2; tentative D call: TRBD1 (5 bases). Germline CDR1 GTSNPN, CDR2 SVGIG (reference sequence). V lost 1 base to trimming and J lost 4 bases, with 16 bases between them. The CDR3 is 15 amino acids. Here the CDR3 DNA reads TGTGCCTGGAGTGAGCTACAGTTGGGGCCCTATGGCTACACCTTC. Translated, it gives CAWSELQLGPYGYTF.

The chain employs TRBV30 and TRBJ2-5, with 7 bases that match TRBD1. V shed 3 bases, J shed 5 bases, and the junction held 6 bases outside the gene matches. The germline CDR1 and CDR2 sequences are GTSNPN and SVGIG (reference sequence). There are 13 residues in the CDR3. The CDR3 nucleotides are TGTGCCTGGAGAAGGGACAGTTGGGAGACCCAGTACTTC. Translated, it gives CAWRRDSWETQYF.

This chain uses TRBV27 with TRBJ2-1; 7 nucleotides agree with TRBD2. V trimming: 0 bases; J trimming: 3 bases; junction bases outside the gene matches: 11. Germline CDR1 and CDR2: MNHEY and SMNVEV (reference sequence). This CDR3 region has 18 residues. The CDR3 protein is CASSLSTGGIGFYNEQFF. DNA for the CDR3: TGTGCCAGCAGTTTATCGACCGGGGGGATAGGGTTCTACAATGAGCAGTTCTTC.

The CDR3 bases are TGTGCCAGCAGTGATCGTGGGAGGGGGACAGGGGGACATGAGCAGTTCTTC. Its protein is CASSDRGRGTGGHEQFF. J is TRBJ2-1 and V is TRBV25-1; 11 bases fit TRBD1. The germline gives CDR1 MGHDK, CDR2 SYGVNS. After removal of 3 bases from V and 8 bases from J, the junction contained 12 bases not matched to a gene. The CDR3 loop spans 17 amino acids.

The count of this clone is one. The J gene is TRBJ2-3, the V gene TRBV27, with D possibly TRBD1 on 5 matching bases. Germline loops: CDR1 MNHEY, CDR2 SMNVEV (reference sequence). Trimming stripped 6 bases from V and 6 bases from J, with 10 bases between. The CDR3 spans 12 residues. CDR3 DNA sequence: TGTGCCAGCAGCTCCCCAGGGGATACGCAGTATTTT. This codes for CASSSPGDTQYF.

This chain connects TRBV19 to TRBJ2-6; D unresolved. Germline-derived CDR1 and CDR2 are LNHDA and SQIVND (reference sequence). With 5 bases removed from V and 0 bases from J, the gap between germline ends came to 11 bases. CDR3 size: 16 residues. DNA of the CDR3: TGTGCCAGTAGTCTTGGTCCGGGCTCTGGGGCCAACGTCCTGACTTTC. Its translation: CASSLGPGSGANVLTF.

This clone was found once. This chain uses TRBV19 with TRBJ1-1; D is perhaps TRBD1 (5 bases). CDR3 size: 14 residues. The V and J ends lost 1 base and 6 bases respectively, with 12 bases between them. The germline V gene has CDR1 LNHDA and CDR2 SQIVND (reference sequence). The CDR3 DNA follows: TGTGCCAGTAGTATAGTCACGGGGACCCCTGAAGCTTTCTTT. Protein sequence: CASSIVTGTPEAFF.

V is TRBV6-6 and J is TRBJ1-1; 9 bases line up with TRBD1. This CDR3 region has 14 residues. The trim removed 5 bases at V and 4 bases at J, leaving 5 bases unmatched. Germline V gene data show CDR1 as MNHNY and CDR2 as SVGAGI (reference sequence). This CDR3 is CASSDPGQGTEAFF. Here the CDR3 DNA reads TGTGCCAGCAGTGACCCGGGACAGGGCACTGAAGCTTTCTTT.

CDR3 region: CASSARGPGYGYTF. The CDR3, as DNA: TGTGCCAGCAGCGCCAGGGGGCCTGGCTATGGCTACACCTTC. J is TRBJ1-2 and V is TRBV9, with TRBD1 matching over 8 bases. Germline assignment: CDR1 SGDLS and CDR2 YYNGEE. This CDR3 region has 14 residues. With V trimmed by 3 bases and J by 4 bases, 5 bases remained unmatched.

This chain connects TRBV5-4 to TRBJ1-4; TRBD1 agrees at 9 bases. The CDR3 length is 15 residues. J was trimmed by 8 bases and V by 0 bases; bases with no gene match: 5. The germline V gene has CDR1 SGHNT and CDR2 YYREEE (reference sequence). This CDR3 reads CASSLVGTGLEKLFF. The CDR3 coding sequence is TGTGCCAGCAGCTTGGTTGGGACAGGGTTAGAAAAACTGTTTTTT.

The chain joins TRBV7-6 to TRBJ2-1; D is unresolved. V gave up 5 bases and J gave up 7 bases, with 6 bases separating them. Germline values: CDR1 SGHVS, CDR2 FNYEAQ. The CDR3 runs to 11 residues. The CDR3 loop reads CASSLGNEQFF. CDR3 sequence (DNA): TGTGCCAGCAGCCTGGGAAATGAGCAGTTCTTC.

The V call is TRBV5-4, the J call TRBJ1-3, with D perhaps matching TRBD1 (5 bases). The CDR3 runs 14 residues. V lost 4 bases, J lost 4 bases, and 12 bases lay in between. Germline values: CDR1 SGHNT, CDR2 YYREEE (reference sequence). This CDR3 reads CASSPDRRGNTIYF. The DNA for the CDR3 is TGTGCCAGCAGCCCAGACAGACGAGGAAACACCATATATTTT.

The chain has TRBV5-5 and TRBJ2-5; D is possibly TRBD1 or TRBD2 (5 bases each). With 2 bases removed from V and 0 bases from J, the gap between germline ends came to 8 bases. Per the germline V gene, CDR1 is SGHKS and CDR2 is YYEKEE (reference sequence). The CDR3 covers 14 residues. The CDR3 loop reads CASSFRGDQETQYF. CDR3 in DNA: TGTGCCAGCAGCTTCCGGGGCGACCAAGAGACCCAGTACTTC.

The V call is TRBV6-1, the J call TRBJ2-7; TRBD2 aligns across 13 bases. The CDR3 extends over 15 amino acids. Trimming at V came to 6 bases and at J to 4 bases, leaving 6 bases not matched to a gene. Germline V gives CDR1 MNHNS, CDR2 SASEGT. CDR3 DNA sequence: TGTGCCAGCAGCCTACTAGCGGGGGGGCAGTACGAGCAGTACTTC. This translates into CASSLLAGGQYEQYF.

This sequence joins TRBV7-2 and TRBJ2-5; unclear D gene. The CDR3 consists of 13 residues. The V gene lost 2 bases and the J gene lost 5 bases, with 9 bases spanning the gap. Germline V gene sequence: CDR1 SGHTA, CDR2 FQGNSA. The CDR3 spells CASSLRPAETQYF. The CDR3 DNA reads TGTGCCAGCAGCTTAAGACCGGCGGAGACCCAGTACTTC.

This clone was seen only once. The chain carries TRBV4-1 and TRBJ2-2; the match to TRBD2 covers 11 bases. The CDR3 is made up of 16 amino acids. V was clipped by 1 base and J by 5 bases; unmatched bases: 3. The germline V gene encodes CDR1 MGHRA and CDR2 YSYEKL. CDR3 protein: CASSQGLAGGTGELFF. CDR3 DNA: TGCGCCAGCAGCCAAGGGCTAGCGGGGGGAACCGGGGAGCTGTTTTTT.

J is TRBJ2-7 and V is TRBV4-2; 8 bases fit TRBD2. Looked up from germline, CDR1 is LGHNA and CDR2 is YNFKEQ. Germline trimming cut 0 bases from V and 0 bases from J; bases unmatched to any gene: 13. This CDR3 comprises 19 residues. The CDR3 loop is CASSQDPVGGATHSYEQYF. CDR3 coding DNA: TGTGCCAGCAGCCAAGATCCTGTCGGGGGGGCGACCCACTCCTACGAGCAGTACTTC.

The gene calls are TRBV5-4 and TRBJ2-5, with no clear D. The CDR3 loop spans 14 amino acids. Germline loops: CDR1 SGHNT, CDR2 YYREEE (reference sequence). V gave up 3 bases and J gave up 3 bases, with 12 bases separating them. CDR3 sequence reads: CASSYGPREETQYF. The CDR3 region has the DNA TGTGCCAGCAGCTACGGCCCACGGGAAGAGACCCAGTACTTC.

The chain employs TRBV6-5 and TRBJ1-2, with D maybe TRBD1 (6 bases). Trimming cost V 6 bases and J 4 bases, with 12 bases left between them. Germline V gene sequence: CDR1 MNHEY, CDR2 SVGAGI. The CDR3 runs 13 residues. As DNA, the CDR3 is TGTGCCAGCAGATCACAGGGCCGCTATGGCTACACCTTC. Protein product: CASRSQGRYGYTF.